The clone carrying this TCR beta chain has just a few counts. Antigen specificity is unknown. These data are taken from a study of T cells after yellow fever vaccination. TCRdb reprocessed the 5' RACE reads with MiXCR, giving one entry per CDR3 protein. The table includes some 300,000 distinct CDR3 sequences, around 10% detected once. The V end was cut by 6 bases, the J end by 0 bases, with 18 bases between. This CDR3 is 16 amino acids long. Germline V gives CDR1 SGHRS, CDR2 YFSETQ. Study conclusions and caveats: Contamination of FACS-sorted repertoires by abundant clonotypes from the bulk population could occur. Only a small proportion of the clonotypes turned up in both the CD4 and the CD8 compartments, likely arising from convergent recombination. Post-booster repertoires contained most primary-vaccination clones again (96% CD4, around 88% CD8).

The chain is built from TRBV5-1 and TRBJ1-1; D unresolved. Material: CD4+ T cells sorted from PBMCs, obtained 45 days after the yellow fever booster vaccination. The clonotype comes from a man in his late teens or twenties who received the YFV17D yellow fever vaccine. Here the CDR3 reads CASTMGGLTLNTEAFF. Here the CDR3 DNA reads TGCGCCAGCACCATGGGTGGTCTAACATTGAACACTGAAGCTTTCTTT.